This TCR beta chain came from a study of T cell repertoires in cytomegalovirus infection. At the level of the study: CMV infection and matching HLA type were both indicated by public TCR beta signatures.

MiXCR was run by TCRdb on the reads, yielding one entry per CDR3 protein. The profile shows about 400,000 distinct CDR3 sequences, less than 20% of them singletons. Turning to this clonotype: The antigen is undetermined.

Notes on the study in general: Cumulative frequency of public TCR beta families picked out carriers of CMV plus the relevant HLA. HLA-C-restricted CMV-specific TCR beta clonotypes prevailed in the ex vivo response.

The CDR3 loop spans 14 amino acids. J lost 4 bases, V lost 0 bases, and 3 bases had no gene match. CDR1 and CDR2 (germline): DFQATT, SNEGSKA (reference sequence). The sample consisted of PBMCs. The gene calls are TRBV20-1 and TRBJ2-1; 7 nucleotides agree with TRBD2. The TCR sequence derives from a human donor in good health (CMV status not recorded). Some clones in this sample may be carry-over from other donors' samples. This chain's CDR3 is CSARDLADYNEQFF. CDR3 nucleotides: TGCAGTGCTAGAGATCTAGCGGATTACAATGAGCAGTTCTTC.